These 14 T cell receptor beta chains came from one sample sequenced in a study of T cell responses to AZD1222 COVID-19 vaccine. Only in-frame clones appear in the TCRdb table, and some are missing; sequencing was by immunoSEQ multiplex PCR. Found here are about 92,000 clones, just over 90% of them singletons; the top ten hold approximately 21%. The sample consisted of peripheral blood, taken on day 0 of AZD1222 vaccination. All receptors derive from an adult in good health.

The CDR3 DNA is TGTGCCAGCAGTGAAGGGTTTTGGACAGATACGCAGTATTTT. It encodes CASSEGFWTDTQYF. The chain joins TRBV25-1 to TRBJ2-3; D remains ambiguous. Germline-derived CDR1 and CDR2 are MGHDK and SYGVNS. Trimming took 2 bases from V and 3 from J, leaving 9 bases between them. This CDR3 has 14 amino acids.

The V and J genes are TRBV21-1 and TRBJ2-7; the table's D gene call, TRBD1, was not cross checked with the DNA. TRBV21-1 has pseudogene status. The CDR3 is 15 amino acids. DNA of the CDR3: TGTGCCAGCAGCAACCAGGACAGGGTTTACTACGAGCAGTACTTC. It codes for CASSNQDRVYYEQYF.

In its sample, this clone was seen once. The chain has TRBV27 and TRBJ1-2; D remains ambiguous. Germline values: CDR1 MNHEY, CDR2 SMNVEV (reference sequence). Trimming took off 6 bases at V and 4 bases at J, with 15 bases between the two ends. This CDR3 spans 14 amino acids. CDR3 in DNA: TGTGCCAGCAGCCCGGCGAGGTTCCTCTATGGCTACACCTTC. Residues: CASSPARFLYGYTF.

V is TRBV7-3 and J is TRBJ2-1; no clear D gene. The CDR3 runs 14 residues. Trimming stripped 0 bases from V and 6 bases from J, with 9 bases between. CDR1 is SGHTA, CDR2 FQGTGA, per germline. Here the CDR3 DNA reads TGTGCCAGCAGCTTAACGCCACAGTTCAATGAGCAGTTCTTC. It yields the protein CASSLTPQFNEQFF.

The CDR3 bases are TGTGCCAGCAGCGTAGGAAGCGTGCAGGGAAGTGAAAAACTGTTTTTT. Its translation: CASSVGSVQGSEKLFF. The chain has TRBV9 and TRBJ1-4; D may be TRBD1 (5 bases). V lost 0 bases, J lost 7 bases, and 16 bases lay in between. This CDR3 contains 16 residues. Looked up from germline, CDR1 is SGDLS and CDR2 is YYNGEE.

The V and J genes are TRBV6-2 or TRBV6-3 and TRBJ1-6; a possible D gene is TRBD1 (5 bases). With 6 bases removed from V and 11 bases from J, the gap between germline ends came to 11 bases. This CDR3 contains 12 residues. Germline V gene sequence: CDR1 MNHEY, CDR2 SVGEGT. The DNA of the CDR3 is TGTGCCAGCAGCGTGGGGGGGGCACCCCTCCACTTT. Translation: CASSVGGAPLHF.

The chain employs TRBV28 and TRBJ1-3, with a tentative D call TRBD1 (5 bases). This CDR3 is built from 16 residues. With 4 bases removed from V and 5 bases from J, the gap between germline ends came to 18 bases. Germline V lookup: CDR1 MDHEN, CDR2 SYDVKM. The CDR3 nucleotides are TGTGCCAGCAGTTCCCTCCCGGGGGGATCCAGAAACACCATATATTTT. Translated, it gives CASSSLPGGSRNTIYF.

The CDR3 DNA sequence: TGTGCCAGCAGTTCCTCGGGCTCTGGAAACACCATATATTTT. This codes for CASSSSGSGNTIYF. The rearrangement links TRBV6-5 to TRBJ1-3; D ambiguous. Germline assignment: CDR1 MNHEY and CDR2 SVGAGI. The CDR3 loop spans 14 amino acids. Trimming removed 4 bases at V and 0 bases at J, with 7 bases between.

V and J are TRBV6-4 and TRBJ2-3; TRBD1 matches at 9 bases. The V and J ends lost 3 bases and 1 base, in that order; junction bases with no gene match: 2. Looked up from germline, CDR1 is MRHNA and CDR2 is SNTAGT. This CDR3 has 15 residues. The CDR3 nucleotides read TGTGCCAGCAGTGAAAGGGACAGGGGCACAGATACGCAGTATTTT. Translation: CASSERDRGTDTQYF.

The chain joins TRBV15 to TRBJ1-4; D call uncertain. The CDR3 covers 17 residues. With 0 bases removed from V and 5 bases from J, the gap between germline ends came to 16 bases. CDR1 LNHNV and CDR2 YYDKDF come from the germline V gene (reference sequence). In DNA form, the CDR3 reads TGTGCCACCAGCAGAGATTTTATCGCAGACCCAAATGAAAAACTGTTTTTT. Encoded protein: CATSRDFIADPNEKLFF.

The V call is TRBV7-6, the J call TRBJ2-3; 7 bases align to TRBD2. CDR1 SGHVS and CDR2 FNYEAQ come from the germline V gene. Trimming took 1 base from V and 6 from J; bases not matched to a gene: 10. The CDR3 spans 16 residues. The CDR3 coding sequence is TGTGCCAGCAGCTTAGGGGCGGGGGTCTCGCGGGATACGCAGTATTTT. Its protein is CASSLGAGVSRDTQYF.

Regarding this clone: Other DNA variants within this sample encode the same CDR3. This chain links TRBV18 with TRBJ2-1; TRBD1 matches at 9 bases. The V gene end was trimmed by 6 bases and the J gene end by 3 bases; junction bases not matched to a gene: 6. Germline V gene data show CDR1 as KGHSH and CDR2 as LQKENI. This CDR3 is built from 15 residues. The CDR3 sequence: CASSLGQGSYNEQFF. CDR3 in DNA: TGTGCCAGCTCGCTGGGACAGGGAAGCTACAATGAGCAGTTCTTC.

The chain is built from TRBV5-1 and TRBJ1-2; 9 bases are shared with TRBD1. J gave up 8 bases and V 3 bases, and 8 bases lay outside the gene matches. The CDR3 totals 14 residues. The V gene's germline CDR1 is SGHRS and CDR2 YFSETQ. CDR3 in amino acids: CASSYRTGVEGYTF. The CDR3 region has the DNA TGCGCCAGCAGCTACCGGACAGGGGTGGAAGGCTACACCTTC. Supplemented by reference TRBV5-1 and TRBJ1-2, the full variable domain reads KAGVTQTPRYLIKTRGQQVTLSCSPISGHRSVSWYQQTPGQGLQFLFEYFSETQRNKGNFPGRFSGRQFSNSRSEMNVSTLELGDSALYLCASSYRTGVEGYTFGSGTRLTVV.

This clone was counted a few times. The chain employs TRBV19 and TRBJ2-1; TRBD2 matches 9 bases. The V gene's germline CDR1 is LNHDA and CDR2 SQIVND (reference sequence). The junction had 3 bases not matched to a gene; V was cut back by 11 bases and J by 1 base. The CDR3 is 13 amino acids. The CDR3 region is CAVAGGSYNEQFF. CDR3 DNA sequence: TGTGCCGTGGCGGGGGGGTCCTACAATGAGCAGTTCTTC.